A single sample is the source of the 2 T cell receptor beta chains below, sequenced in a study of CD8+ T cells in alopecia areata. As the sequencing template, cDNA was produced by extracting RNA and reverse transcribing it. The assay was immunoSEQ multiplex PCR, and TCRdb's table has in-frame clones only and misses some. The data show 100,000 to 150,000 clones, about 50% seen once. Sequenced input: NKG2D-low CD8+ T cells sorted from blood. The receptors originated from a human donor with alopecia areata.

The chain uses TRBV7-9 and TRBJ1-5, with unresolved D. Trimming stripped 4 bases from V and 7 bases from J, with 8 bases between. This CDR3 region has 12 residues. Germline V gives CDR1 SEHNR, CDR2 FQNEAQ (reference sequence). The CDR3 region is CASSSEDQPQHF. DNA for the CDR3: TGTGCCAGCAGCTCCGAGGACCAGCCCCAGCATTTT.

The chain employs TRBV27 and TRBJ2-5; 13 bases fit TRBD2. This CDR3 contains 16 residues. Germline V CDR1 and CDR2: MNHEY, SMNVEV (reference sequence). With 1 base clipped from V and 3 bases from J, the junction kept 2 bases outside the gene matches. Written as DNA, the CDR3 is TGTGCCAGCAGTTTATGGGGGACTAGCGGGGAAGAGACCCAGTACTTC. Amino acids: CASSLWGTSGEETQYF.